A single sample is the source of the 11 T cell receptor beta chains below, sequenced in a study of identical twins. TCRdb processed the 5' RACE reads anew with MiXCR; each CDR3 protein has one entry. Of about 240,000 distinct CDR3 sequences listed, 7.5% are singletons. These data also featured in a second study, about yellow fever vaccine responses in identical twins.

Sequencing was performed on CD8+ T cells sorted from blood. Receptor source: a woman aged 18-29 years in good health.

This clonotype has ten or more counts. The chain recombines TRBV12-3 or TRBV12-4 with TRBJ2-3; maybe TRBD2 (6 bases). CDR3 length equals 13 residues. Trimming removed 5 bases at V and 3 bases at J, with 9 bases between. The CDR3 nucleotides read TGTGCCAGCAGTCCGGGGGTTACAGATACGCAGTATTTT. It encodes CASSPGVTDTQYF.

This clonotype was seen many times. The V call is TRBV6-5, the J call TRBJ2-1, with a weak D call TRBD1 (5 bases). V was trimmed by 2 bases and J by 9 bases, leaving 5 bases between them. Germline V lookup: CDR1 MNHEY, CDR2 SVGAGI. There are 11 residues in the CDR3. The CDR3, as DNA: TGTGCCAGCAGTTACAGGGGTGAGCAGTTCTTC. The encoded protein is CASSYRGEQFF.

This clonotype came up many times. J is TRBJ1-5 and V is TRBV5-1; D is unclear. Trimming shortened V by 1 base and J by 6 bases, and 11 bases separated the two germline ends. CDR1 and CDR2 from the germline V gene are SGHRS and YFSETQ. The CDR3 totals 14 residues. The CDR3 loop reads CASSLFEGAQPQHF. Here the CDR3 DNA reads TGCGCCAGCAGCTTGTTTGAGGGTGCTCAGCCCCAGCATTTT.

V and J are TRBV10-2 and TRBJ2-5; D unclear. From germline, CDR1 is WSHSY and CDR2 SAAADI. Trimming removed 3 bases from V and 1 base from J, with 6 bases in between. This CDR3 has 13 amino acids. CDR3 DNA sequence: TGCGCCAGCAGTGAAGTGCCCCAAGAGACCCAGTACTTC. Translation gives CASSEVPQETQYF.

The V gene is TRBV12-3 or TRBV12-4, the J gene TRBJ1-2; 12 bases map to TRBD1. The junction had 4 bases not matched to a gene; V was cut back by 6 bases and J by 5 bases. This CDR3 comprises 14 residues. The CDR3 is CASRGQGAEYGYTF. Here the CDR3 DNA reads TGTGCCAGCAGGGGACAGGGGGCGGAGTATGGCTACACCTTC.

The V and J genes are TRBV9 and TRBJ2-7; 12 bases are shared with TRBD2. CDR3 length equals 15 residues. The V and J ends lost 2 bases and 7 bases, in that order; junction bases with no gene match: 7. Germline V lookup: CDR1 SGDLS, CDR2 YYNGEE. CDR3 sequence (DNA): TGTGCCAGCAGCGTCGGACTAGCGGGGACCTGGGAGCAGTACTTC. Protein product: CASSVGLAGTWEQYF.

As to this clonotype: The junction does not match germline at one end; this may be a read error. The CDR3 is CASRGAFGSLGNNGELFF. DNA for the CDR3: TGTGCCAGCAGGGGGGCGTTTGGGTCACTGGGGAACAACGGGGAGCTGTTTTTT. The chain joins TRBV6-1 to TRBJ2-2; TRBD1 is a possible D gene (6 bases). The CDR3 contains 18 residues. Per the germline V gene, CDR1 is MNHNS and CDR2 is SASEGT.

This clonotype was detected many times. The chain carries TRBV12-3 or TRBV12-4 and TRBJ2-1, with D possibly matching TRBD2 (5 bases). The CDR3 contains 14 residues. Trimming shortened V by 7 bases and J by 6 bases, and 16 bases separated the two germline ends. The CDR3 coding sequence is TGTGCCAGCACGGATCCGGGGTCGGGCAATGAGCAGTTCTTC. This encodes CASTDPGSGNEQFF.

Regarding this clonotype: A much larger clone lies a single base off, so this may be a read error. The gene calls are TRBV7-8 and TRBJ2-7, with 9 bases aligning to TRBD2. Germline CDR1 SGHVS, CDR2 FQNEAQ. The CDR3 loop spans 18 amino acids. CDR3 in amino acids: CASSSSGRPALLNYELYF. The CDR3 nucleotides are TGTGCCAGCAGCTCCAGCGGGAGGCCCGCCTTGTTGAACTACGAGCTGTACTTC.

The chain links TRBV7-6 to TRBJ2-7, with 9 bases lining up with TRBD2. Germline values: CDR1 SGHVS, CDR2 FNYEAQ. The CDR3 extends over 15 amino acids. V shed 2 bases, J shed 7 bases, and the junction held 9 bases outside the gene matches. Here the CDR3 reads CASSLLVGLAGEQYF. DNA of the CDR3: TGTGCCAGCAGCTTACTGGTTGGCCTAGCGGGGGAGCAGTACTTC. The full variable domain, completed using reference TRBV7-6 and TRBJ2-7, is GAGVSQSPRYKVTKRGQDVALRCDPISGHVSLYWYRQALGQGPEFLTYFNYEAQQDKSGLPNDRFSAERPEGSISTLTIQRTEQRDSAMYRCASSLLVGLAGEQYFGPGTRLTVT.

This clonotype was seen a handful of times. This chain uses TRBV6-2 or TRBV6-3 with TRBJ2-5, with D perhaps matching TRBD2 (5 bases). In germline, CDR1 is MNHEY, CDR2 SVGEGT. V was cut by 6 bases and J by 5 bases, with 19 bases left in between. The CDR3 runs 15 residues. CDR3 residues: CASSPPGYRGETQYF. CDR3 in DNA: TGTGCCAGCAGCCCCCCCGGTTACAGAGGGGAGACCCAGTACTTC.